What follows is one T cell receptor beta chain and its context. The sample is drawn from a study of shared clonotypes between healthy human individuals. Loaded into unsorted PBMC replicate PCRs was about 0.3 ug DNA, roughly 31,000 T cell genomes. Per the original data handling: For the immunoSEQ data, sequences were junction-only without quality scores, so filtering differed. This table comes from immunoSEQ multiplex PCR, and its TCRdb copy is limited to in-frame clones, with some not included. The V and J calls and the clone size are those of that table, but D and trimming were determined from the DNA. The data show fewer than 550,000 clones, about 79% seen once. Those who donated were healthy HIV-negative adults, with no recent acute infections or vaccinations reported. Each unsorted sample relied on about 90 million PBMCs as its source of genomic DNA. The receptor was isolated from a woman in her 40s in good health. Some clones in this sample may be carry-over from other donors' samples. Sequenced material: PBMCs.

CDR3 sequence (DNA): TGCGCCAGCAGCTTGGGGGGGACTAGCAGCTTAGAGCAGTACTTC. Translating it yields CASSLGGTSSLEQYF. The genes are TRBV5-1 and TRBJ2-7, with 9 bases matching TRBD2. This CDR3 has 15 residues. From germline, CDR1 is SGHRS and CDR2 YFSETQ. The junction had 8 bases not matched to a gene; V was cut back by 0 bases and J by 7 bases.